The 8 T cell receptor beta chains in this list originate from one sample, sequenced in a study of T cell repertoires in cytomegalovirus infection. TCRdb used MiXCR to reprocess the reads, holding one entry per CDR3 protein. The table lists about 360,000 distinct CDR3 sequences, about a sixth of them singletons. The source material was PBMCs. All receptors derive from a human donor in good health (CMV status not recorded). Some clones in this sample may be carry-over from other donors' samples.

This clonotype has a count of ten or more. This rearrangement joins TRBV7-2 to TRBJ2-3; a weak D match, TRBD2 (6 bases). Germline assignment: CDR1 SGHTA and CDR2 FQGNSA. Trimming stripped 1 base from V and 11 bases from J, with 19 bases between. The CDR3 totals 15 residues. CDR3 region: CASSLERTLVGGQYF. The CDR3, as DNA: TGTGCCAGCAGCTTAGAGAGGACGCTAGTCGGGGGGCAGTATTTT.

A few counts support this clonotype. The gene calls are TRBV7-2 and TRBJ2-7; either TRBD1 or TRBD2 may fit D (5 bases each). This CDR3 is 12 amino acids long. The germline CDR1 and CDR2 sequences are SGHTA and FQGNSA. V was trimmed by 1 base and J by 12 bases, leaving 13 bases between them. The CDR3 region has the DNA TGTGCCAGCAGCTTAGATCGGGACCCCCGGTACTTC. Amino acid sequence: CASSLDRDPRYF.

The chain joins TRBV12-3 or TRBV12-4 to TRBJ2-3; no firm D call. The CDR3 totals 13 residues. Trimming left V 3 bases short and J 6 bases short, with 10 bases between. This CDR3 reads CASSLGFGDTQYF. CDR3 sequence (DNA): TGTGCCAGCAGTTTGGGGTTCGGGGATACGCAGTATTTT.

This clonotype has at least ten counts. The rearrangement links TRBV7-2 to TRBJ2-7; D possibly corresponds to TRBD1 (6 bases). V lost 3 bases and J lost 2, with 8 bases in between. The CDR3 has 13 amino acids. Germline V gene data show CDR1 as SGHTA and CDR2 as FQGNSA. The CDR3 DNA reads as TGTGCCAGCAGCTTGTACAGGGCCTACGAGCAGTACTTC. Residues: CASSLYRAYEQYF.

At least ten counts were recorded for this clonotype. The genes are TRBV20-1 and TRBJ2-4, with no clear D. The CDR3 consists of 15 residues. The germline gives CDR1 DFQATT, CDR2 SNEGSKA (reference sequence). Trimming removed 5 bases from V and 0 bases from J, with 14 bases in between. This CDR3 reads CSAFHIRLAKNIQYF. In DNA form, the CDR3 reads TGCAGTGCTTTTCACATTAGGCTAGCCAAAAACATTCAGTACTTC.

This sequence joins TRBV28 and TRBJ1-6, with D possibly matching TRBD1 (6 bases). Trimming removed 8 bases at V and 9 bases at J, with 14 bases between. The CDR3 length is 13 residues. Germline V gene data show CDR1 as MDHEN and CDR2 as SYDVKM. As DNA, the CDR3 is TGTGCCAGCCGTGACAGGCTGGGTTCACCCCTCCACTTT. It encodes CASRDRLGSPLHF.

This clonotype has just a few counts. The J gene is TRBJ2-5, the V gene TRBV5-4; TRBD1 or TRBD2 may be the D gene (7 bases each). CDR1 and CDR2 from the germline V gene are SGHNT and YYREEE (reference sequence). V was trimmed by 1 base and J by 5 bases, leaving 18 bases between them. The CDR3 sequence is 16 residues long. Here the CDR3 DNA reads TGTGCCAGCAGCTTGCCCCAGACAGGGAGGGGGGAGACCCAGTACTTC. Translated: CASSLPQTGRGETQYF. Combining the CDR3 with reference TRBV5-4 and TRBJ2-5 gives the whole variable domain ETGVTQSPTHLIKTRGQQVTLRCSSQSGHNTVSWYQQALGQGPQFIFQYYREEENGRGNFPPRFSGLQFPNYSSELNVNALELDDSALYLCASSLPQTGRGETQYFGPGTRLLVL.

This clonotype showed up many times. V usage is TRBV7-2 and J usage is TRBJ2-2; TRBD1 matches 9 bases. Germline values: CDR1 SGHTA, CDR2 FQGNSA. The CDR3 loop spans 15 amino acids. The V gene end was trimmed by 5 bases and the J gene end by 0 bases; junction bases not matched to a gene: 1. The CDR3 DNA reads TGTGCCAGCAGCGGACAGGGGTCGAACACCGGGGAGCTGTTTTTT. The encoded protein is CASSGQGSNTGELFF. Looking up the rest from reference TRBV7-2 and TRBJ2-2 gives the full variable domain: GAGVSQSPSNKVTEKGKDVELRCDPISGHTALYWYRQSLGQGLEFLIYFQGNSAPDKSGLPSDRFSAERTGGSVSTLTIQRTQQEDSAVYLCASSGQGSNTGELFFGEGSRLTVL.